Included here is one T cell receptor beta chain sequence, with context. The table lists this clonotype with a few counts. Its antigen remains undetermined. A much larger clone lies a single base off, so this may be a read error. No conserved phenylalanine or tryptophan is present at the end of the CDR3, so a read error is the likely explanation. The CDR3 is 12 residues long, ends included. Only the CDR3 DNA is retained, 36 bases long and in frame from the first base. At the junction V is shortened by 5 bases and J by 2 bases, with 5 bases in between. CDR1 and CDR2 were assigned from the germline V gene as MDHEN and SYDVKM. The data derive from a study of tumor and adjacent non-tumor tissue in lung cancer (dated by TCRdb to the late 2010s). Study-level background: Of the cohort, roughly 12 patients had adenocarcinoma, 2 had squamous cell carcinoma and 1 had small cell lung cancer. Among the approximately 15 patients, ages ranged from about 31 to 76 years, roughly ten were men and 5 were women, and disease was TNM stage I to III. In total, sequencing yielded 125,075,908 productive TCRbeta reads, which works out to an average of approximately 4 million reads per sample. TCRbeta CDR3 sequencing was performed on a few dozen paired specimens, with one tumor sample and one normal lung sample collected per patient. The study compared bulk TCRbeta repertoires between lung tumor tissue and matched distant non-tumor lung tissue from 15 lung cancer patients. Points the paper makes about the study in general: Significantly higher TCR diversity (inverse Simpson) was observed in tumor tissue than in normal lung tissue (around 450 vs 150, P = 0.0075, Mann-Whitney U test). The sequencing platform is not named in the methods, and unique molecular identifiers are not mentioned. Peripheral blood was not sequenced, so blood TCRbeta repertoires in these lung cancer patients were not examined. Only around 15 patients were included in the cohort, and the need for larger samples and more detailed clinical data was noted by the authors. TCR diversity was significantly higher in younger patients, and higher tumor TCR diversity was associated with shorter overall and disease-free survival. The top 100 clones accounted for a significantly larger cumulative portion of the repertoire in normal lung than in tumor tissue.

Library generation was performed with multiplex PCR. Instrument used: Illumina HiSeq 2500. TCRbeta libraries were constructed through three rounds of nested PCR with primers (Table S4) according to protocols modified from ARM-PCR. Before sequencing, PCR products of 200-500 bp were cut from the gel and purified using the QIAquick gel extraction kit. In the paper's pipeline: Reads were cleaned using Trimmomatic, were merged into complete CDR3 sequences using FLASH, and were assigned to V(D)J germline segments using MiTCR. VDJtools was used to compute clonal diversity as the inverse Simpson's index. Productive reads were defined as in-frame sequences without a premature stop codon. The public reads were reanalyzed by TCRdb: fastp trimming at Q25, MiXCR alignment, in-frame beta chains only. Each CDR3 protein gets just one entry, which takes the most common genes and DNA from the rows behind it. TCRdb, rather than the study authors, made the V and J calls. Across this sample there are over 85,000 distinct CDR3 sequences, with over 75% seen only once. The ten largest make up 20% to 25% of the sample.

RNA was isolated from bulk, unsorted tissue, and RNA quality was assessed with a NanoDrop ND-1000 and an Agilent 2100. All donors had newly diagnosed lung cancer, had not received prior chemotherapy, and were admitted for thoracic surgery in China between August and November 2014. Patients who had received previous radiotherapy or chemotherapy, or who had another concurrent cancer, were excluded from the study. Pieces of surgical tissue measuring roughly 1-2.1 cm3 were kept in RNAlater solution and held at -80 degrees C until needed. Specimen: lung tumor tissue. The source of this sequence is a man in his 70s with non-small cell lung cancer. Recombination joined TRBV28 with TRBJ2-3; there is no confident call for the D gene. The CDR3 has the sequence CASSPTTDTQYV. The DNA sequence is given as TGTGCCAGCAGTCCAACCACAGATACGCAGTATGTT.